This T cell receptor (beta chain) was recorded in a study of radiation and T cells in renal cell carcinoma. Study results and limitations: From baseline, blood top tumor clonotypes peaked at 2 weeks post-radiation. Pretreatment tumor biopsies were lacking, so baseline clonotypes are unknown.

Indicated time point: baseline pretreatment blood. Treatment defined: 15 Gy SBRT to primary tumor, nephrectomy 4 weeks later. The patient's renal cell carcinoma had clear cell pathology. TCRdb's table, derived via immunoSEQ multiplex PCR, lists solely in-frame clones and lacks some. Of approximately 120,000 clones in the sample, roughly 80% are singletons; the top ten hold about 3%. As concerns this clone: Its target is not known.

The sequence derives from a woman aged 55-69 years with renal cell carcinoma. The material sequenced was blood, taken from a patient whose treatment included radiotherapy and nephrectomy.

CDR3 in DNA: TGTGCCAGCAGCCGTGGACAGGAGCAGTACTTC. Translated, it gives CASSRGQEQYF. The chain has TRBV7-9 and TRBJ2-7; D perhaps matches TRBD1 (6 bases). The CDR3 runs 11 residues. The germline CDR1 and CDR2 sequences are SEHNR and FQNEAQ (reference sequence). Trimming took 5 bases from V and 7 from J, leaving 9 bases between them. Based on the CDR3 plus reference TRBV7-9 and TRBJ2-7, the full variable domain is DTGVSQNPRHKITKRGQNVTFRCDPISEHNRLYWYRQTLGQGPEFLTYFQNEAQLEKSRLLSDRFSAERPKGSFSTLEIQRTEQGDSAMYLCASSRGQEQYFGPGTRLTVT.